A single sample is the source of the 16 T cell receptor beta chains below, sequenced in a study of PD-L1 blockade in urothelial cancer. This table comes from immunoSEQ multiplex PCR, and its TCRdb copy is limited to in-frame clones, with some not included. The sample comprises about 88,000 clones, roughly nine tenths of which are singletons, and roughly 0.97% rests with the top ten. Time point reported: pretreatment peripheral blood. Sequencing used PBMCs, obtained around atezolizumab (anti-PD-L1) treatment. The receptor source for this set is a woman of 80 years or more with urothelial cancer.

The CDR3 DNA follows: TGTGCCAGCAGCTTGAAGAGGAGCGGGAGGGTAGATGAGCAGTTCTTC. This gives the protein CASSLKRSGRVDEQFF. The chain is built from TRBV5-4 and TRBJ2-1; 10 nucleotides match TRBD2. With V trimmed by 1 base and J by 8 bases, 9 bases remained unmatched. Germline assignment: CDR1 SGHNT and CDR2 YYREEE (reference sequence). The CDR3 contains 16 residues.

V usage is TRBV25-1 and J usage is TRBJ1-5; 7 nucleotides match TRBD1. The V gene end was trimmed by 6 bases and the J gene end by 5 bases; junction bases not matched to a gene: 7. This CDR3 has 14 amino acids. Germline CDR1 is MGHDK and CDR2 is SYGVNS. The CDR3 DNA reads as TGTGCCAGCAGCCAGACAGGGCGGTATCAGCCCCAGCATTTT. Amino acids: CASSQTGRYQPQHF.

The rearrangement uses TRBV5-1 and TRBJ2-3; a possible D gene is TRBD1 (6 bases). V was trimmed by 4 bases and J by 1 base, leaving 10 bases between them. The CDR3 has 14 residues. Germline CDR1 SGHRS, CDR2 YFSETQ. In DNA form, the CDR3 reads TGCGCCAGCAGCGGGGGCCCAGGCACAGATACGCAGTATTTT. Residues: CASSGGPGTDTQYF.

A few counts support this clone. The chain joins TRBV7-9 to TRBJ1-4; TRBD1 matches at 7 bases. Trimming took 2 bases from V and 3 from J; bases not matched to a gene: 6. This CDR3 has 16 amino acids. Germline lookup yields CDR1 SEHNR and CDR2 FQNEAQ (reference sequence). The CDR3 DNA follows: TGTGCCAGCAGCTTAATGGGGGACAGACCTAATGAAAAACTGTTTTTT. Its protein is CASSLMGDRPNEKLFF.

V usage is TRBV2 and J usage is TRBJ1-2, with a weak D call TRBD1 (6 bases). The CDR3 has 17 amino acids. The V end was cut by 5 bases, the J end by 4 bases, with 23 bases between. The germline gives CDR1 SNHLY, CDR2 FYNNEI. CDR3 residues: CASSRGGLVTGSYGYTF. The DNA of the CDR3 is TGTGCCAGCAGTAGGGGGGGCCTGGTCACAGGCTCCTATGGCTACACCTTC.

This clone occurred once. The chain uses TRBV27 and TRBJ1-1, with D perhaps TRBD1 (5 bases). The CDR3 runs 14 residues. V lost 6 bases and J 5 bases, leaving 16 bases between the germline ends. Germline lookup yields CDR1 MNHEY and CDR2 SMNVEV (reference sequence). CDR3 sequence (DNA): TGTGCCAGCAGAGTCGAACAGGAAAGGACTGAAGCTTTCTTT. Protein product: CASRVEQERTEAFF.

This chain joins TRBV5-1 and TRBJ2-4; TRBD2 aligns across 10 bases. The V and J ends lost 4 bases and 4 bases, in that order; junction bases with no gene match: 14. Germline V lookup: CDR1 SGHRS, CDR2 YFSETQ. This CDR3 comprises 18 residues. The CDR3 bases are TGCGCCAGCAGCCTGCTCAACCCTAGCGGGAGTCGGAAAAACATTCAGTACTTC. Protein product: CASSLLNPSGSRKNIQYF.

This clone has a count of ten or more. The chain has TRBV7-9 and TRBJ1-1; 7 bases line up with TRBD1. The V and J ends lost 7 bases and 4 bases, in that order; junction bases with no gene match: 9. This CDR3 is 14 amino acids long. Germline-derived CDR1 and CDR2 are SEHNR and FQNEAQ (reference sequence). CDR3: CASIGQEVFTEAFF. CDR3 bases: TGTGCCAGCATCGGACAGGAGGTATTCACTGAAGCTTTCTTT.

The genes are TRBV9 and TRBJ2-1; 7 bases are a match to TRBD2. After removal of 0 bases from V and 4 bases from J, the junction contained 4 bases not matched to a gene. CDR1 and CDR2 (germline): SGDLS, YYNGEE. The length of the CDR3 is 15 residues. The CDR3: CASSVELAAYNEQFF. The CDR3 DNA reads TGTGCCAGCAGCGTAGAGCTAGCGGCATACAATGAGCAGTTCTTC.

The chain carries TRBV25-1 and TRBJ2-1, with no clear D. The CDR3 runs 15 residues. Per germline, CDR1 MGHDK and CDR2 SYGVNS. Trimming shortened V by 2 bases and J by 6 bases, and 14 bases separated the two germline ends. CDR3 residues: CASSEPNSLFNEQFF. The DNA of the CDR3 is TGTGCCAGCAGTGAACCTAACAGTTTATTCAATGAGCAGTTCTTC. The full variable domain, with the rest looked up from reference TRBV25-1 and TRBJ2-1, is EADIYQTPRYLVIGTGKKITLECSQTMGHDKMYWYQQDPGMELHLIHYSYGVNSTEKGDLSSESTVSRIRTEHFPLTLESARPSHTSQYLCASSEPNSLFNEQFFGPGTRLTVL.

CDR3 sequence: CASIRGSALQDYTEAFF. The CDR3 DNA sequence: TGTGCCAGTATACGCGGTTCTGCCCTGCAGGACTACACTGAAGCTTTCTTT. This chain uses TRBV19 with TRBJ1-1; D not resolved. Trimming cost V 7 bases and J 3 bases, with 24 bases left between them. Per germline, CDR1 LNHDA and CDR2 SQIVND (reference sequence). The CDR3 has 17 amino acids. Variable domain in full (rest from reference TRBV19 and TRBJ1-1): DGGITQSPKYLFRKEGQNVTLSCEQNLNHDAMYWYRQDPGQGLRLIYYSQIVNDFQKGDIAEGYSVSREKKESFPLTVTSAQKNPTAFYLCASIRGSALQDYTEAFFGQGTRLTVV.

The chain joins TRBV7-6 to TRBJ2-7; the D gene is possibly TRBD2 (6 bases). Looked up from germline, CDR1 is SGHVS and CDR2 is FNYEAQ. The length of the CDR3 is 13 residues. V shed 5 bases and J shed 6 bases, with 14 bases lying between them. DNA for the CDR3: TGTGCCAGCAGCGAACCCCACGGGGGCGAGCAGTACTTC. Translation: CASSEPHGGEQYF.

The chain links TRBV19 to TRBJ1-2; D remains unclear. Germline V gene sequence: CDR1 LNHDA, CDR2 SQIVND (reference sequence). The CDR3 totals 13 residues. Deletions cut 7 bases from V and 2 bases from J, with 11 bases between. The chain's CDR3 is CASTDDKNYGYTF. CDR3 coding DNA: TGTGCCAGTACCGACGACAAGAACTATGGCTACACCTTC.

The J gene is TRBJ2-7, the V gene TRBV29-1, with D unresolved. Germline V gene lookup returns CDR1 SQVTM and CDR2 ANQGSEA. Trimming took 3 bases from V and 9 from J, leaving 6 bases between them. The CDR3 totals 9 residues. The CDR3 coding sequence is TGCAGCGTTGATCCAGGGCAGTACTTC. Its protein is CSVDPGQYF.

The V and J genes are TRBV7-7 and TRBJ2-2; the D is unclear. V was clipped by 3 bases and J by 0 bases, with 8 bases between them. This CDR3 region has 15 residues. Germline CDR1 reads SSHAT; CDR2 reads FNYEAQ (reference sequence). The CDR3 coding sequence is TGTGCCAGCAGCTTTGGGCCGCCGAACACCGGGGAGCTGTTTTTT. The encoded protein is CASSFGPPNTGELFF.

The sample holds one count of this clone. J is TRBJ2-5 and V is TRBV4-1, with D possibly TRBD2 on 7 matching bases. The CDR3 runs to 15 residues. From germline, CDR1 is MGHRA and CDR2 YSYEKL. Trimming removed 2 bases at V and 5 bases at J, with 15 bases between. Here the CDR3 reads CASSQMAGARETQYF. The CDR3 DNA sequence: TGCGCCAGCAGCCAAATGGCGGGGGCCCGGGAGACCCAGTACTTC.